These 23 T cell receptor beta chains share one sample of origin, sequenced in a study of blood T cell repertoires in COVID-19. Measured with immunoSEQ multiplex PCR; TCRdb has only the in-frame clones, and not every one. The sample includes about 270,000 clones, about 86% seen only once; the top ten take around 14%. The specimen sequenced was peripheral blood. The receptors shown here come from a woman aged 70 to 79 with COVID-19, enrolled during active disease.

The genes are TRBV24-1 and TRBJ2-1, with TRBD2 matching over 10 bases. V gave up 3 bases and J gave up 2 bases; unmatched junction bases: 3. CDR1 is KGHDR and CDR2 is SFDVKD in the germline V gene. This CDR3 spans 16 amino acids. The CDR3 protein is CATSDISGGPYNEQFF. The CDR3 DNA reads TGTGCCACCAGTGATATTAGCGGGGGGCCCTACAATGAGCAGTTCTTC.

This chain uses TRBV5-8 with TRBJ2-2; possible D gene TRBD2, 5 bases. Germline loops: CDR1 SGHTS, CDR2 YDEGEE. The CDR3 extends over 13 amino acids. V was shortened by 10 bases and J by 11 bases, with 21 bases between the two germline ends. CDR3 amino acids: CAGDPRRLRELFF. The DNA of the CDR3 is TGTGCCGGAGACCCCCGGAGGTTGAGAGAGCTGTTTTTT. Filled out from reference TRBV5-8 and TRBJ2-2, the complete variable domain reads EAGVTQSPTHLIKTRGQQATLRCSPISGHTSVYWYQQALGLGLQFLLWYDEGEERNRGNFPPRFSGRQFPNYSSELNVNALELEDSALYLCAGDPRRLRELFFGEGSRLTVL.

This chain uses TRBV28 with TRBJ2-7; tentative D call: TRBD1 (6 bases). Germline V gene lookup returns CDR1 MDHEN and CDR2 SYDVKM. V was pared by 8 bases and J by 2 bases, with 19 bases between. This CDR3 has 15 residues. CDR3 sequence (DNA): TGTGCCAGCCACGGGGCAGGGGAACCCCCCTACGAGCAGTACTTC. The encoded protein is CASHGAGEPPYEQYF.

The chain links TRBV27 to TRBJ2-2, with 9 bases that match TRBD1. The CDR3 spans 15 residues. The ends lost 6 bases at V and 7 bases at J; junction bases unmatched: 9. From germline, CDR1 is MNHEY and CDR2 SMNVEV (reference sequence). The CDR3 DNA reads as TGTGCCAGCAGCCGCAAGGACAGGGGAGTCGGGGAGCTGTTTTTT. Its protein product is CASSRKDRGVGELFF.

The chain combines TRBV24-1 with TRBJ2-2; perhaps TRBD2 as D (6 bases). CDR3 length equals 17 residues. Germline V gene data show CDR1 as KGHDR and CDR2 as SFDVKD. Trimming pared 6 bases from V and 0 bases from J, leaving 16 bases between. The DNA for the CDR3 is TGTGCCACCAGTTCATCTGCGGGGCACGCGAACACCGGGGAGCTGTTTTTT. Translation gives CATSSSAGHANTGELFF.

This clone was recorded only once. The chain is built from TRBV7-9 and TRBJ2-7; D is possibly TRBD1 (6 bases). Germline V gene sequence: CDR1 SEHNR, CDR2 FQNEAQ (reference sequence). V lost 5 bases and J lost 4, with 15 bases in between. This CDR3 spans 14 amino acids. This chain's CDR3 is CASSTGYLDYEQYF. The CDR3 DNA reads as TGTGCCAGCAGCACAGGGTACTTAGATTACGAGCAGTACTTC. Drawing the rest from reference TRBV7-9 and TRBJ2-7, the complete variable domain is DTGVSQNPRHKITKRGQNVTFRCDPISEHNRLYWYRQTLGQGPEFLTYFQNEAQLEKSRLLSDRFSAERPKGSFSTLEIQRTEQGDSAMYLCASSTGYLDYEQYFGPGTRLTVT.

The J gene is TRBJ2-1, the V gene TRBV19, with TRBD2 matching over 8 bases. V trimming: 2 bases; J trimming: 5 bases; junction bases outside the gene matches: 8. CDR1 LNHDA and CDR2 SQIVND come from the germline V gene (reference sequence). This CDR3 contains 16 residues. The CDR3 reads CASSISASGLDNEQFF. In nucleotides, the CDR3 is TGTGCCAGTAGTATATCGGCTAGCGGGTTAGACAATGAGCAGTTCTTC.

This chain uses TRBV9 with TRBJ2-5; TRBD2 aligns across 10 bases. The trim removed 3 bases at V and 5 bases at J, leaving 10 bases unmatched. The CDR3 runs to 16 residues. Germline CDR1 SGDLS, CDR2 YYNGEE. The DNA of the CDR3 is TGTGCCAGCAGCGCCTCGATAGCGGGGGGCGGGGAGACCCAGTACTTC. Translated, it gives CASSASIAGGGETQYF.

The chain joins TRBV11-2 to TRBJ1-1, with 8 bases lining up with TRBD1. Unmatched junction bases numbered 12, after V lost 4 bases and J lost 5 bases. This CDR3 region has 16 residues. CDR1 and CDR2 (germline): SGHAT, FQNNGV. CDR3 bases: TGTGCCAGCAGCTCAAGCAGGGGGCGATTGTCGACTGAAGCTTTCTTT. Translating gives CASSSSRGRLSTEAFF.

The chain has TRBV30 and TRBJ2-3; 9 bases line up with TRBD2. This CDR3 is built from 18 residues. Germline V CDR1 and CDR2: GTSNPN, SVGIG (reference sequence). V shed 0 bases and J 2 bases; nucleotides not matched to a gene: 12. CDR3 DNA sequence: TGTGCCTGGAGTGTAAGGGCGGGGGGGCCCGTGCTCACAGATACGCAGTATTTT. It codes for CAWSVRAGGPVLTDTQYF. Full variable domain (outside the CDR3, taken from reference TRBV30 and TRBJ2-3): SQTIHQWPATLVQPVGSPLSLECTVEGTSNPNLYWYRQAAGRGLQLLFYSVGIGQISSEVPQNLSASRPQDRQFILSSKKLLLSDSGFYLCAWSVRAGGPVLTDTQYFGPGTRLTVL.

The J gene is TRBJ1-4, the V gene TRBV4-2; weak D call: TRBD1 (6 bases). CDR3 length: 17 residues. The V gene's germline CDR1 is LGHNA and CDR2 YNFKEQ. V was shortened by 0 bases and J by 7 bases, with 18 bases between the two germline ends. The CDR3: CASSQDPTGLGAEKLFF. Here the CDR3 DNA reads TGTGCCAGCAGCCAAGACCCAACAGGGTTAGGCGCTGAAAAACTGTTTTTT.

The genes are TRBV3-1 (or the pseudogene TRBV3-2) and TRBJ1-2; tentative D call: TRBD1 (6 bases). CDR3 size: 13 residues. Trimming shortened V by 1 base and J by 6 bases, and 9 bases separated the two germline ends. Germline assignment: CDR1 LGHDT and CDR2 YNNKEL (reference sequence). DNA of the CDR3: TGTGCCAGCAGCCAAGTTAACAGGGATGGCTACACCTTC. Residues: CASSQVNRDGYTF.

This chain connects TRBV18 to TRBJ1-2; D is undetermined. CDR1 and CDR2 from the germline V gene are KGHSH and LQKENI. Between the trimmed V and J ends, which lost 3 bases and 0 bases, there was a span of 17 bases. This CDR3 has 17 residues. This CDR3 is CASSPSAGSTANYGYTF. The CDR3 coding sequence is TGTGCCAGCTCACCTTCCGCTGGTTCTACAGCTAACTATGGCTACACCTTC.

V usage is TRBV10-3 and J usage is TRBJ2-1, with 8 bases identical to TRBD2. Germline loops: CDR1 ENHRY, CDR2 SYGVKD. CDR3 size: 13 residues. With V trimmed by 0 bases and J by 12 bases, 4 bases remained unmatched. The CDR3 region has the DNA TGTGCCATCAGTGAGTCGACGGGGACTAGGCAGTTCTTC. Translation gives CAISESTGTRQFF.

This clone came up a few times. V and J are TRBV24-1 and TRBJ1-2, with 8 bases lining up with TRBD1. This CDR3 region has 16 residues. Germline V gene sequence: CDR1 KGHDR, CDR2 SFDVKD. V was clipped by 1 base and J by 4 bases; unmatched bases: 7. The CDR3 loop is CATSDFMPGQVYGYTF. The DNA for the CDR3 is TGTGCCACCAGTGATTTTATGCCGGGACAGGTCTATGGCTACACCTTC.

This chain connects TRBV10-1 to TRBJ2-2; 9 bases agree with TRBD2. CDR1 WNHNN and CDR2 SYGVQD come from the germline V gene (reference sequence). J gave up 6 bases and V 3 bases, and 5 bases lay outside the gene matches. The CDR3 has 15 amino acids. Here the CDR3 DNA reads TGCGCCAGCAGTGACGGCGGGGGGGCGTCCGGGGAGCTGTTTTTT. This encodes CASSDGGGASGELFF.

The CDR3 DNA follows: TGTGCCAGTAGTGTGACAGGGGTGGCAAAGGAAAAACTGTTTTTT. Translation: CASSVTGVAKEKLFF. The rearrangement uses TRBV19 and TRBJ1-4, with 8 bases lining up with TRBD1. V shed 5 bases and J 8 bases; nucleotides not matched to a gene: 10. The V gene's germline CDR1 is LNHDA and CDR2 SQIVND (reference sequence). There are 15 residues in the CDR3.

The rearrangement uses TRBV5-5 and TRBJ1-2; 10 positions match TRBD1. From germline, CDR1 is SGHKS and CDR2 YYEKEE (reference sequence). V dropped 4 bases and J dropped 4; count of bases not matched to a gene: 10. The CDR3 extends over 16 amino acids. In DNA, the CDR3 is TGTGCCAGCAGCCCGGGACAGGGGAAATCGGGCTATGGCTACACCTTC. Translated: CASSPGQGKSGYGYTF.

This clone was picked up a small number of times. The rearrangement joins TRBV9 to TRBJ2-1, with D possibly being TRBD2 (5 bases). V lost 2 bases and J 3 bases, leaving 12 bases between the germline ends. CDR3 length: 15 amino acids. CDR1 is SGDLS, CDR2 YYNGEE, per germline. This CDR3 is CASSVGGRFYNEQFF. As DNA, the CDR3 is TGTGCCAGCAGCGTTGGAGGTCGATTCTACAATGAGCAGTTCTTC.

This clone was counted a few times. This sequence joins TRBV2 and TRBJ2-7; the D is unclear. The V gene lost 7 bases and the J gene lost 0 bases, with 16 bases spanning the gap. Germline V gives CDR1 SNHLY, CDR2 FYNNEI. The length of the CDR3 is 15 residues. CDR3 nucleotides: TGTGCCAGCACCAAGGCCCGAGAGGACTCCTACGAGCAGTACTTC. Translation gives CASTKAREDSYEQYF. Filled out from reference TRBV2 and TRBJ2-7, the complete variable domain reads EPEVTQTPSHQVTQMGQEVILRCVPISNHLYFYWYRQILGQKVEFLVSFYNNEISEKSEIFDDQFSVERPDGSNFTLKIRSTKLEDSAMYFCASTKAREDSYEQYFGPGTRLTVT.

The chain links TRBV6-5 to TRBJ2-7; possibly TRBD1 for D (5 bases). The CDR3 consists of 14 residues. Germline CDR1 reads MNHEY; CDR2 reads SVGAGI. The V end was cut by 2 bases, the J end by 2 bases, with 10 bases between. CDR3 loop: CASSYTLGAYEQYF. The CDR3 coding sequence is TGTGCCAGCAGTTACACATTAGGGGCCTACGAGCAGTACTTC.

CDR3 region: CASSLEQVVRFF. Written as DNA, the CDR3 is TGTGCCAGCAGCTTAGAACAGGTGGTCCGGTTCTTC. This rearrangement joins TRBV11-2 to TRBJ2-1; possible D gene TRBD1, 5 bases. The CDR3 is made up of 12 amino acids. Germline V CDR1 and CDR2: SGHAT, FQNNGV. Trimming took off 0 bases at V and 15 bases at J, with 12 bases between the two ends.

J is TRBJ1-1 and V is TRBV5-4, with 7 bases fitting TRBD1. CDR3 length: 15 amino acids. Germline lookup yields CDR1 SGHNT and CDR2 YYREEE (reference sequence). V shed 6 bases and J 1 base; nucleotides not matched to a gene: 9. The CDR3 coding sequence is TGTGCCAGCACCCCCATCAGGGGGTCGAACACTGAAGCTTTCTTT. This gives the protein CASTPIRGSNTEAFF.